This T cell receptor (beta chain) was captured in a study of memory B cells and T cells in multiple sclerosis. Study-level points and caveats: Shared clonotype counts depended on differing compartment clone-set sizes and were normalized.

About this clone: Its antigen is as yet unknown.

The CDR3 covers 12 residues. Germline CDR1 is SQVTM and CDR2 is ANQGSEA. Trimming took 3 bases from V and 8 from J, leaving 11 bases between them. Separate sequencing covered autoproliferating (CFSE-dim) and non-proliferating (CFSE-high) T cells from stimulus-free culture. Cultures began with roughly 5.4x10^7 CFSE-labeled PBMCs, unstimulated for roughly seven days, with replicate wells pooled. PBMCs were labeled with roughly 0.46 uM CFSE and cultured without exogenous stimuli. Clones were read by immunoSEQ multiplex PCR, and TCRdb kept only the in-frame ones, dropping some. The table shows 9,500 to 15,000 clones, with 84% occurring only once.

Sequenced sample: PBMCs from blood kept in culture. This sequence joins TRBV29-1 and TRBJ2-1, with D possibly being TRBD1 (5 bases). The clonotype originates from a human donor with multiple sclerosis. The CDR3 here is CSVDRQGDEQFF. CDR3 in DNA: TGCAGCGTTGACCGCCAGGGCGATGAGCAGTTCTTC.